The rows below give T cell receptor beta chains drawn from one sample of a study of early T cells in non-severe SARS-CoV-2 infection. TCRdb processed the 5' RACE reads anew with MiXCR; each CDR3 protein has one entry. The table has more than 80,000 distinct CDR3 sequences, approximately 10% seen once; the top ten hold about 5%. The sample taken for sequencing was whole blood. The receptors originated from an adult who was a healthcare worker with PCR-confirmed SARS-CoV-2 infection or an uninfected control (not recorded which). The CDR3 runs from the conserved cysteine through the conserved F or W. D genes are given only for firm matches. Size is omitted from some rows. Given values are once, few, many or a class for expanded clones.

v_gene,d_gene,abundance,j_gene,CDR3aa,CDR3nt
TRBV20-1,TRBD1,few,TRBJ1-6,CSFYRGSNSPLHF,TGCAGCTTCTACAGGGGAAGTAATTCACCCCTCCACTTT
TRBV11-2,-,many,TRBJ2-7,CASSWDSPYEQYF,TGTGCCAGCAGCTGGGATAGCCCTTACGAGCAGTACTTC
TRBV7-8,-,few,TRBJ2-3,CASSFHRDTQYF,TGTGCCAGCAGCTTCCACAGAGATACGCAGTATTTT
TRBV28,TRBD1,-,TRBJ1-1,CASSQGTGPRGTFF,TGTGCCAGCAGTCAAGGGACAGGCCCGCGGGGGACTTTCTTT
TRBV6-1,TRBD1,-,TRBJ1-6,CASSEAMLRTGTDSPLHF,TGTGCCAGCAGTGAAGCGATGTTAAGGACAGGGACGGATTCACCCCTCCACTTT
TRBV12-3/TRBV12-4,TRBD1,many,TRBJ1-2,CASSLRDRGNYGYTF,TGTGCCAGCAGTTTAAGGGACAGGGGAAACTATGGCTACACCTTC
TRBV15,TRBD2,few,TRBJ2-1,CATSRDRGRASYNEQFF,TGTGCCACCAGCAGAGATAGAGGGAGGGCCTCCTACAATGAGCAGTTCTTC
TRBV7-3,TRBD1,-,TRBJ1-6,CASSLRDSGSPLHF,TGTGCCAGCAGCTTAAGGGACAGCGGTTCACCCCTCCACTTT
TRBV5-1,-,few,TRBJ2-7,CASSLGGQVYEQYF,TGCGCCAGCAGCTTGGGCGGACAAGTTTACGAGCAGTACTTC
TRBV5-1,TRBD2,-,TRBJ2-7,CASSLDGGSRVYEQYF,TGCGCCAGCAGCTTGGACGGCGGGAGCAGGGTGTACGAGCAGTACTTC
TRBV7-3,-,-,TRBJ2-1,CASSGGYHPSAEQFF,TGTGCCAGCAGCGGCGGGTATCACCCCAGTGCTGAGCAGTTCTTC
TRBV4-1,-,-,TRBJ1-2,CASSQGEAYGYTF,TGCGCCAGCAGCCAAGGCGAAGCCTATGGCTACACCTTC
TRBV7-9,-,few,TRBJ1-5,CASSPEGGDQPQHF,TGTGCCAGCAGCCCTGAGGGCGGAGATCAGCCCCAGCATTTT
TRBV20-1,TRBD2,-,TRBJ2-1,CSATSGDYNEQFF,TGCAGTGCCACGAGCGGGGACTACAATGAGCAGTTCTTC
TRBV28,-,-,TRBJ2-3,CASSFLSTDTQYF,TGTGCCAGCAGTTTCCTCAGCACAGATACGCAGTATTTT
TRBV4-1,-,many,TRBJ1-4,CASSQSPGQGHEKLFF,TGCGCCAGCAGCCAATCCCCAGGGCAGGGCCATGAAAAACTGTTTTTT
TRBV9,TRBD1,once,TRBJ1-5,CASSAGQGSLNQPQHF,TGTGCCAGCAGCGCCGGACAGGGGTCGCTCAATCAGCCCCAGCATTTT
TRBV29-1,-,few,TRBJ1-1,CSVEAGYTEAFF,TGCAGCGTGGAAGCAGGGTACACTGAAGCTTTCTTT
TRBV28,-,many,TRBJ1-1,CASSLRGGRTEAFF,TGTGCCAGCAGCCTGAGGGGCGGGCGGACTGAAGCTTTCTTT
TRBV19,-,-,TRBJ2-5,CASSPELQETQYF,TGTGCCAGTAGTCCGGAGCTACAAGAGACCCAGTACTTC
TRBV18,-,-,TRBJ1-1,CASSPAGEEAFF,TGTGCCAGCTCACCAGCAGGAGAAGAAGCTTTCTTT
TRBV5-1,TRBD2,many,TRBJ2-3,CASSWPVLAGAYTDTQYF,TGCGCCAGCAGCTGGCCAGTACTAGCGGGGGCCTACACAGATACGCAGTATTTT
TRBV6-4,-,-,TRBJ2-3,CASKSGPSTDTQYF,TGTGCCAGCAAATCGGGACCCAGTACAGATACGCAGTATTTT
TRBV20-1,-,-,TRBJ1-3,CSARDPGGPGNTIYF,TGCAGTGCTAGAGATCCCGGGGGTCCTGGAAACACCATATATTTT
TRBV28,-,-,TRBJ1-1,CASVWDRRGIEAFF,TGTGCCAGCGTCTGGGACCGCCGAGGTATTGAAGCTTTCTTT
TRBV28,-,-,TRBJ1-6,CASSSHPRTVHF,TGTGCCAGCAGTTCCCACCCCAGGACCGTCCACTTT
TRBV7-8,-,few,TRBJ1-3,CASSPIPGNTIYF,TGTGCCAGCAGCCCGATACCTGGAAACACCATATATTTT
TRBV7-2,-,once,TRBJ1-1,CASSLYTIGGVNTEAFF,TGTGCCAGCAGCTTATACACAATCGGGGGGGTGAACACTGAAGCTTTCTTT
TRBV18,TRBD1,few,TRBJ2-1,CASSRTVHRGDYNEQFF,TGTGCCAGCTCACGGACTGTACACAGGGGCGATTACAATGAGCAGTTCTTC
TRBV19,-,many,TRBJ1-1,CASSGLRGRNTEAFF,TGTGCCAGTAGCGGACTCAGGGGCCGGAACACTGAAGCTTTCTTT
TRBV28,-,-,TRBJ2-3,CATRLPPGDTQYF,TGTGCCACTAGACTCCCCCCGGGAGATACGCAGTATTTT
TRBV25-1,-,many,TRBJ2-1,CASSEWDRRGEQFF,TGTGCCAGCAGTGAATGGGACCGCCGTGGGGAGCAGTTCTTC
TRBV7-9,TRBD2,few,TRBJ2-1,CASSRATLADNEQFF,TGTGCCAGCAGCCGTGCGACACTAGCGGACAATGAGCAGTTCTTC
TRBV7-2,-,-,TRBJ1-1,CASSLAPSEAEAFF,TGTGCCAGCAGCTTAGCCCCTAGCGAGGCTGAAGCTTTCTTT
TRBV2,TRBD1,many,TRBJ2-1,CASSNGQAYNEQFF,TGTGCCAGCAGCAATGGACAGGCCTACAATGAGCAGTTCTTC
TRBV9,-,-,TRBJ2-3,CASSFSGNVRTDTQYF,TGTGCCAGCAGCTTCTCGGGTAATGTGAGGACAGATACGCAGTATTTT
TRBV28,-,-,TRBJ2-7,CASSPLHSEQYF,TGTGCCAGCAGCCCTTTACACTCCGAGCAGTACTTC
TRBV20-1,TRBD1,few,TRBJ1-1,CSVTDRGQAFF,TGCAGTGTTACGGACAGGGGGCAAGCTTTCTTT
TRBV7-9,TRBD1,many,TRBJ1-1,CASSLAPLGQGRKVNTEAFF,TGTGCCAGCAGCCTAGCCCCCCTCGGACAGGGCCGGAAGGTGAACACTGAAGCTTTCTTT
TRBV20-1,-,many,TRBJ1-6,CSPPDRSSYNSPLHF,TGCAGTCCCCCCGACAGGAGCTCCTATAATTCACCCCTCCACTTT
TRBV18,TRBD1,many,TRBJ1-1,CASSAGGGLNTEAFF,TGTGCCAGCTCAGCAGGGGGCGGATTGAACACTGAAGCTTTCTTT
TRBV4-2,-,-,TRBJ2-6,CASSQGEPSSGANVLTF,TGTGCCAGCAGCCAAGGTGAACCGAGCTCTGGGGCCAACGTCCTGACTTTC
TRBV20-1,TRBD2,-,TRBJ2-7,CSARAPGSGGGQYF,TGCAGTGCTAGAGCCCCAGGGTCGGGAGGGGGGCAGTACTTC
TRBV4-1,-,few,TRBJ1-2,CASSQEHLFYGYTF,TGCGCCAGCAGCCAAGAACATCTTTTCTATGGCTACACCTTC
TRBV12-3/TRBV12-4,-,-,TRBJ2-1,CATKPGRSSYNEQFF,TGTGCCACCAAACCGGGACGGAGCTCCTACAATGAGCAGTTCTTC
TRBV2,TRBD1,many,TRBJ2-1,CASSWDRDEQFF,TGTGCCAGCAGTTGGGACAGGGATGAGCAGTTCTTC
TRBV7-6,-,-,TRBJ2-1,CASSFRGVDGYNEQFF,TGTGCTAGCAGCTTCCGTGGGGTAGATGGATACAATGAGCAGTTCTTC
TRBV29-1,TRBD2,many,TRBJ2-7,CSVPSGTSSYEQYF,TGCAGCGTTCCTAGCGGCACAAGCTCCTACGAGCAGTACTTC
TRBV4-1,-,many,TRBJ1-5,CASSQDRGGYQPQHF,TGCGCCAGCAGCCAAGATCGGGGGGGCTATCAGCCCCAGCATTTT
TRBV14,TRBD2,few,TRBJ2-1,CASSQERVGSGELSYNEQFF,TGTGCCAGCAGCCAAGAAAGAGTTGGTAGCGGGGAGCTCTCCTACAATGAGCAGTTCTTC
TRBV12-3/TRBV12-4,-,-,TRBJ2-7,CASSRDSVHIYEQYF,TGTGCCAGCAGCCGAGACAGCGTCCATATCTACGAGCAGTACTTC
TRBV20-1,-,once,TRBJ2-7,CSARGGAAEQYF,TGCAGTGCTAGAGGTGGGGCAGCTGAGCAGTACTTC
TRBV5-1,TRBD1,-,TRBJ1-4,CASSTGTGYEKLFF,TGCGCCAGCAGCACCGGGACAGGCTATGAAAAACTGTTTTTT
TRBV10-3,-,many,TRBJ2-1,CAISAGGYSYNEQFF,TGTGCCATCAGTGCTGGCGGGTACTCCTACAATGAGCAGTTCTTC
TRBV5-1,-,-,TRBJ1-1,CASSLLSANTEAFF,TGCGCCAGCAGCTTGCTCAGTGCGAACACTGAAGCTTTCTTT